This T cell receptor beta chain was obtained from a study of OX40 agonist ivuxolimab in advanced cancers. Study context: Earlier anti-PD-1, anti-PD-L1 or anti-CTLA-4 therapy was permitted; 30% to 45% had received some.

Overall study findings and caveats: The mean number of expanded clones was higher in CD8+ T cells than in CD4+. Partial responders at 0.1-3.0 mg/kg had among the lowest clonal expansion. Nonresponders included some who also had low normalized T-cell clonal expansion.

Repertoires were generated with immunoSEQ multiplex PCR, while TCRdb's copy carries only in-frame clones and drops some. Of about 93,000 clones listed, under 95% are singletons. Worth noting for this clone: Its antigen is still unknown.

Trimming cost V 0 bases and J 5 bases; bases outside gene matches: 4. The CDR3 extends over 15 amino acids. The germline V gene has CDR1 SGHDT and CDR2 YYEEEE. This chain uses TRBV5-6 with TRBJ2-1, with 8 bases lining up with TRBD2. The sequence was obtained from an adult with an advanced solid tumor such as melanoma, head and neck, liver or kidney cancer. The sample was CD4+ or CD8+ T cells sorted from blood, taken in a trial of the OX40 agonist ivuxolimab. Here the CDR3 DNA reads TGTGCCAGCAGCTTGGGGACTAGCCTCCACAATGAGCAGTTCTTC. It specifies CASSLGTSLHNEQFF.